This T cell receptor beta chain is drawn from a study of spatial heterogeneity in lung cancer (dated by TCRdb to the late 2010s). Regarding the research as a whole: More beta-chain than alpha-chain transcripts were consistently detected, likely reflecting higher beta-chain transcript abundance. In the raw uncorrected reads, each unique combination of TCR and UMI appeared on average more than ten times. In non-small cell lung cancer, the study quantitatively compared TCR alpha and beta repertoires across several tumor regions, matched nontumor lung, and blood. TCR repertoire features were related to nonsynonymous mutation counts determined by whole-exome sequencing of tumor tissue. At surgery, over 200 tumor regions, roughly 62 matched nontumor lung samples and more than 50 PBMC samples were TCR-sequenced for both alpha and beta chains.

Library preparation employed 5' RACE. This sample was sequenced with a NextSeq 500. In the TCR library protocol, a unique molecular identifier was attached to each TCR cDNA molecule so that PCR and sequencing errors could be corrected. The paper's data handling went like this. Decombinator tools were used for TCR identification, UMI-based error correction and CDR3 extraction. TCRs above a frequency of 2 per 1,000, corresponding to the top 1% of the tumor frequency distribution, were defined as expanded. Renyi diversity was computed with the R vegan package after each repertoire had been subsampled 100 times to 5,000 TCRs. CDR3 similarity networks were built from amino acid triplet string-kernel similarity, with CDR3s being connected when pairwise similarity was above 0.82. TCRdb reanalyzed the raw reads on its own, using fastp at Q25 for trimming and MiXCR for clone calling, and kept in-frame beta chains. Entries that share a CDR3 protein sequence are merged under the most common genes and DNA. It is TCRdb's table, rather than the study itself, that gives the V and J calls and clone size. The sample records about 50,000 distinct CDR3 sequences, around 7.6% of which are singletons. The ten largest clones capture 10% to 15% of the sample.

This clonotype was observed a handful of times. Its antigen is still unknown. No much larger clone exists at a distance of one base, and base qualities are not known. The intended sense of this specimen's time point label: sample taken at primary tumor resection. For TCR sequencing, whole RNA was extracted from tumor and nontumor lung tissue, or from cryopreserved PBMC samples, and no cell sorting was done. Donors were 65 to 85 patients with early-stage, untreated non-small cell lung cancer from the lung TRACERx cohort. Patients were selected for TCR sequencing only if sufficient RNA was available from at least two tumor regions. The CDR3, from cysteine to phenylalanine, totals 16 residues. Only the CDR3 portion is preserved as DNA: 48 bases, with reading frame beginning at the first base. The paper's findings and limits, for the study overall: Ubiquitous expanded tumor TCRs showed up in blood more often at tumor resection than at routine follow-up. Confirming at a functional level the hypothesis that regional TCRs recognize regional mutations was considered to require additional single-cell paired TCR alpha and beta sequencing.

The source material was PBMCs, sampled at surgery. The receptor chain draws on TRBV3-2 and TRBJ2-3; the table's TRBD2 call for D was not verified on the DNA. TRBV3-2 is deemed a pseudogene. This TCR was sampled from a female donor with early-stage non-small cell lung cancer. At the DNA level, the sequence is TGTGCCAGCAGCCCTACAGCGGGGGGGCCGGTAGATACGCAGTATTTT. It translates as CASSPTAGGPVDTQYF.